This TCR beta chain was sequenced during a study of CD8+ T cells in alopecia areata. V gave up 6 bases and J gave up 8 bases; unmatched junction bases: 4. The CDR3 loop spans 11 amino acids. Germline CDR1 and CDR2: SQVTM and ANQGSEA. Stated treatment: oral pan-JAK inhibitor, 5-10 mg twice daily. Alopecia areata patients gave lesional scalp punch biopsies and peripheral blood samples. Extracted RNA was reverse transcribed into cDNA, the sequencing template. This table comes from immunoSEQ multiplex PCR, and its TCRdb copy is limited to in-frame clones, with some not included. Of 150,000 to 200,000 clones listed, roughly 60% were seen once; the top ten hold 1%. This clone was picked up one time.

The starting material was CD4+ T cells sorted from blood, obtained at week 24, from a patient treated with tofacitinib. The receptor's source is a human donor with alopecia areata. The V and J genes are TRBV29-1 and TRBJ1-2, with 9 bases that match TRBD1. The CDR3 loop is CSVATGGGYTF. The CDR3 region has the DNA TGCAGCGTCGCCACAGGGGGCGGCTACACCTTC.